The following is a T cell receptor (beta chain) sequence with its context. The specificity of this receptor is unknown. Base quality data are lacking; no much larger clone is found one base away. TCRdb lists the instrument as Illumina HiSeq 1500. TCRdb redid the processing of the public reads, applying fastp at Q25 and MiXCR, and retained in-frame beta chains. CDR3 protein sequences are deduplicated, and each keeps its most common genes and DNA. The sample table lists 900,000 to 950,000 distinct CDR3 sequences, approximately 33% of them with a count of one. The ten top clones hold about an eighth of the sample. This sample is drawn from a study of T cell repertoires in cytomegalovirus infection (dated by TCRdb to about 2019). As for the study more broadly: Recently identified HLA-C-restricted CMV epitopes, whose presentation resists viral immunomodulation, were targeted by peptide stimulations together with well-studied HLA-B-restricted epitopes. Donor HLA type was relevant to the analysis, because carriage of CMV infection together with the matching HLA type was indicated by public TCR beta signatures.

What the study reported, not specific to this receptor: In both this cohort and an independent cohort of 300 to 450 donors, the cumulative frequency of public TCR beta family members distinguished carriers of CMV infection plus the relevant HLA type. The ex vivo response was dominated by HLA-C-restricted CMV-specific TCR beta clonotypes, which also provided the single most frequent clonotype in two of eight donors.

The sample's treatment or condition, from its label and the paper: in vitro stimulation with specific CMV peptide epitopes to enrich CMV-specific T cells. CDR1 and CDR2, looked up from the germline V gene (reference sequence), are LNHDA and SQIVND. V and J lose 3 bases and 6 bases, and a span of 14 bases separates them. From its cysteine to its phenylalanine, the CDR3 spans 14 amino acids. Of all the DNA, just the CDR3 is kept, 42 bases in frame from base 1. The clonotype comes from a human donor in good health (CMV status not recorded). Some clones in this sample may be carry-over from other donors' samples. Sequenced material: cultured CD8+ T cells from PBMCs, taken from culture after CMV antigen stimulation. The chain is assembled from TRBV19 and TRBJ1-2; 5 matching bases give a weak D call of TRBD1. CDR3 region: CASSIYGAKDGYTF. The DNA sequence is TGTGCCAGTAGTATTTACGGGGCGAAGGATGGCTACACCTTC.